This T cell receptor beta chain was obtained from a study of T cell responses to AZD1222 COVID-19 vaccine. General study findings and limits: Spike-specific TCR repertoires showed rising breadth and depth after two AZD1222 doses. It should be noted that donors were predominantly white British and more often female, and clonal diversity was possibly underestimated. At 160-218 and 743-854, vaccine-associated CD4 TCRs were dominant, and they spanned spike.

This table comes from immunoSEQ multiplex PCR, and its TCRdb copy is limited to in-frame clones, with some not included. The sample contains about 120,000 clones, around 83% of which appear only once. V was pared by 2 bases and J by 8 bases, with 10 bases between. CDR1 SGHRS and CDR2 YFSETQ come from the germline V gene. The CDR3 runs 12 residues. Regarding this clone: Its antigen is currently unknown.

The chain couples TRBV5-1 to TRBJ1-2; D may be TRBD1 (5 bases). This material consisted of peripheral blood, taken 28 days after the second AZD1222 dose. The clonotype originates from an adult who received the AZD1222 COVID-19 vaccine. The CDR3 sequence: CASSLGTGGYTF. The CDR3 nucleotides read TGCGCCAGCAGCTTAGGGACGGGCGGCTACACCTTC.